What follows are 15 T cell receptor beta chains derived from one specimen sequenced in a study of sequential checkpoint blockade in melanoma. TCRdb's table, derived via immunoSEQ multiplex PCR, lists solely in-frame clones and lacks some. The sample shows a few thousand clones, 20% to 25% of them seen only once. Indicated treatment: randomized to nivolumab then ipilimumab (arm A) or the reverse (arm B). The material was tumor tissue (inferred from file names), obtained from a patient given nivolumab and ipilimumab in sequence. These receptors originate from a human donor with melanoma.

This chain connects TRBV5-1 to TRBJ1-1; 9 bases are a match to TRBD1. The CDR3 spans 16 residues. The germline V gene has CDR1 SGHRS and CDR2 YFSETQ. V dropped 4 bases and J dropped 1; count of bases not matched to a gene: 8. The CDR3 is CASSPPTGGPNTEAFF. The CDR3 DNA reads as TGCGCCAGCAGCCCCCCCACAGGGGGCCCGAACACTGAAGCTTTCTTT.

This chain joins TRBV6-8 and TRBJ2-5; possible D gene TRBD1, 5 bases. Germline loops: CDR1 MNHGY, CDR2 SAAAGT. Trimming cost V 6 bases and J 2 bases, with 7 bases left between them. This CDR3 is built from 12 residues. CDR3 loop: CASRGDQETQYF. The CDR3 coding sequence is TGTGCCAGCAGAGGGGATCAAGAGACCCAGTACTTC.

This chain uses TRBV19 with TRBJ2-3; 7 nucleotides match TRBD1. The CDR3 has 13 residues. V was clipped by 9 bases and J by 2 bases; unmatched bases: 5. Germline V gene lookup returns CDR1 LNHDA and CDR2 SQIVND (reference sequence). The chain's CDR3 is CASRDSPTDTQYF. In DNA, the CDR3 is TGTGCCAGCCGGGACAGCCCCACAGATACGCAGTATTTT.

In this sample, this clone turned up a few times. The rearrangement uses TRBV6-8 and TRBJ2-3; TRBD2 matches at 7 bases. CDR3 length: 13 amino acids. Looked up from germline, CDR1 is MNHGY and CDR2 is SAAAGT. Germline trimming cut 7 bases from V and 5 bases from J; bases unmatched to any gene: 6. CDR3 in amino acids: CASMGRAKDTQYF. In DNA form, the CDR3 reads TGTGCCAGCATGGGGAGGGCCAAAGATACGCAGTATTTT.

By share, this clone counts as medium-sized (0.01 to 0.1%). V gene TRBV11-3 combines with J gene TRBJ2-5; TRBD2 matches at 8 bases. CDR3 length: 18 amino acids. Looked up from germline, CDR1 is SGHNT and CDR2 is YENEEA. Losses at the gene ends were 1 base for V and 7 bases for J; bases not matched to a gene: 17. The CDR3 here is CASSLGLVHSTRGGTQYF. The DNA for the CDR3 is TGTGCCAGCAGCTTAGGACTAGTCCACTCCACCCGGGGGGGGACCCAGTACTTC.

In this sample, this clone turned up a few times. The gene calls are TRBV14 and TRBJ2-5, with TRBD2 matching 8 bases. Trimming removed 5 bases from V and 7 bases from J; junction bases left unmatched: 9. The CDR3 totals 14 residues. Germline V gene sequence: CDR1 SGHDN, CDR2 FVKESK. The CDR3 reads CASSSRGGSVTQYF. Here the CDR3 DNA reads TGTGCCAGCAGCTCCCGGGGGGGGAGTGTGACCCAGTACTTC.

This clone is labeled as large. This rearrangement joins TRBV5-1 to TRBJ1-1; 7 bases match TRBD1. This CDR3 comprises 14 residues. V was clipped by 6 bases and J by 11 bases; unmatched bases: 16. Germline V gives CDR1 SGHRS, CDR2 YFSETQ. The CDR3 DNA sequence: TGCGCCAGCATCCAGATAACAGGGGTGATGAAGGCTTTCTTT. Protein sequence: CASIQITGVMKAFF.

This clone is categorized as medium-sized (0.01 to 0.1%). The CDR3 reads CASSLGVRGPNYGYTF. CDR3 in DNA: TGTGCCAGCAGCTTGGGTGTCAGGGGGCCTAACTATGGCTACACCTTC. This chain uses TRBV11-3 with TRBJ1-2, with TRBD1 identical over 8 bases. The CDR3 spans 16 residues. J gave up 0 bases and V 3 bases, and 6 bases lay outside the gene matches. CDR1 is SGHNT, CDR2 YENEEA, per germline.

Judged by abundance, this clone is medium-sized. The V call is TRBV11-3, the J call TRBJ2-7; D is possibly TRBD1 or TRBD2 (5 bases each). Per germline, CDR1 SGHNT and CDR2 YENEEA. V dropped 1 base and J dropped 3 bases, with 10 bases sitting between them. CDR3 length: 14 residues. The CDR3 DNA reads as TGTGCCAGCAGCTTAGTTTCGGGGCACTACGAGCAGTACTTC. It specifies CASSLVSGHYEQYF.

This clone is medium-sized within its sample. This chain links TRBV11-3 with TRBJ1-1, with 8 positions matching TRBD1. The CDR3 contains 14 residues. Germline assignment: CDR1 SGHNT and CDR2 YENEEA. The trim removed 5 bases at V and 8 bases at J, leaving 10 bases unmatched. The CDR3 here is CASSLRSGGGEAFF. CDR3 bases: TGTGCCAGCAGCCTTAGATCAGGGGGCGGCGAAGCTTTCTTT.

This clone is labeled as medium-sized. For the CDR3, the DNA is TGTGCCAGCAAGCCCAGGGATTCCTATAATTCACCCCTCCACTTT. Its translation: CASKPRDSYNSPLHF. V usage is TRBV11-3 and J usage is TRBJ1-6; D may be TRBD1 (5 bases). Between the trimmed V and J ends, which lost 7 bases and 1 base, there was a span of 11 bases. Germline loops: CDR1 SGHNT, CDR2 YENEEA. CDR3 length: 15 amino acids.

This clone came up a few times. This chain links TRBV6-8 with TRBJ2-3; D is undetermined. With 5 bases removed from V and 1 base from J, the gap between germline ends came to 16 bases. CDR1 MNHGY and CDR2 SAAAGT come from the germline V gene. The CDR3 is 16 amino acids. CDR3 in DNA: TGTGCCAGCAGTGTCCTGGCGGTTGGTGGCACAGATACGCAGTATTTT. Amino acid sequence: CASSVLAVGGTDTQYF.

The chain is built from TRBV9 and TRBJ2-1; 10 nucleotides line up with TRBD1. The V and J ends lost 3 bases and 4 bases, in that order; junction bases with no gene match: 7. This CDR3 is built from 16 residues. The germline V gene encodes CDR1 SGDLS and CDR2 YYNGEE. CDR3: CASSARGQGTYNEQFF. The CDR3 DNA reads TGTGCCAGCAGCGCGAGGGGACAGGGGACGTACAATGAGCAGTTCTTC.

This clone was recorded at least ten times. CDR3 coding DNA: TGTGCCAGCAGCTTGGCTGGTCCTAGCGGGACCGCAAGGGAGACCCAGTACTTC. Protein product: CASSLAGPSGTARETQYF. V gene TRBV11-3 combines with J gene TRBJ2-5; 9 bases line up with TRBD2. Germline-derived CDR1 and CDR2 are SGHNT and YENEEA. There are 18 residues in the CDR3. Trimming cost V 3 bases and J 5 bases; bases outside gene matches: 16. The whole variable domain, remainder taken from reference TRBV11-3 and TRBJ2-5, is EAGVVQSPRYKIIEKKQPVAFWCNPISGHNTLYWYLQNLGQGPELLIRYENEEAVDDSQLPKDRFSAERLKGVDSTLKIQPAELGDSAVYLCASSLAGPSGTARETQYFGPGTRLLVL.

The J gene is TRBJ2-7, the V gene TRBV6-8; D is ambiguous. The CDR3 extends over 12 amino acids. Germline CDR1 and CDR2: MNHGY and SAAAGT. The V gene lost 6 bases and the J gene lost 8 bases, with 14 bases spanning the gap. The chain's CDR3 is CASSPPSSQQYF. CDR3 coding DNA: TGTGCCAGCAGCCCACCTTCTTCCCAGCAGTACTTC.